The 27 T cell receptor beta chains reported below all come from one sample, sequenced in a study of PD-1 blockade in classical Hodgkin lymphoma. All trial patients relapsed after autologous stem cell transplantation. The data were produced by immunoSEQ multiplex PCR, yet TCRdb's version contains in-frame clones alone and is incomplete. The profile covers some 150,000 clones, with about 78% appearing a single time and over 7.5% taken by the ten largest. The sample was peripheral blood mononuclear cells (PBMCs), taken before the second cycle of nivolumab. The source is a human donor with classical Hodgkin lymphoma.

The rearrangement uses TRBV5-1 and TRBJ1-1, with 9 bases identical to TRBD1. Germline-derived CDR1 and CDR2 are SGHRS and YFSETQ. The CDR3 is 16 amino acids. Trimming removed 2 bases from V and 8 bases from J; junction bases left unmatched: 13. The chain's CDR3 is CASSLGTGGLEEEAFF. The CDR3 region has the DNA TGCGCCAGCAGCTTAGGAACAGGGGGCCTCGAAGAAGAAGCTTTCTTT.

The chain recombines TRBV19 with TRBJ2-5; unclear D gene. CDR1 is LNHDA, CDR2 SQIVND, per germline (reference sequence). The CDR3 totals 13 residues. V lost 3 bases and J 4 bases, leaving 9 bases between the germline ends. In nucleotides, the CDR3 is TGTGCCAGTAGTATGTCGGTGCCAGAGACCCAGTACTTC. Residues: CASSMSVPETQYF.

The chain uses TRBV21-1 and TRBJ2-5; TRBD1 is taken as the D call from the table, unchecked against the DNA. TRBV21-1 is given as a pseudogene. The CDR3 length is 16 residues. CDR3 residues: CASSKGLTQTKETQYF. As DNA, the CDR3 is TGTGCCAGCAGCAAAGGCCTCACACAGACAAAAGAGACCCAGTACTTC.

J is TRBJ1-1 and V is TRBV7-8; D remains unclear. The CDR3 has 16 residues. The germline V gene encodes CDR1 SGHVS and CDR2 FQNEAQ. V lost 1 base and J 0 bases, leaving 12 bases between the germline ends. The CDR3 nucleotides read TGTGCCAGCAGCTTAGATCGTCCGGTGCTGAACACTGAAGCTTTCTTT. Amino acid sequence: CASSLDRPVLNTEAFF.

Note on this clone: Other DNA sequences from this sample encode an identical CDR3 as well. CDR3 bases: TGTGCCAGCAGTGGACAGGGGGCGAACACCGGGGAGCTGTTTTTT. Translating gives CASSGQGANTGELFF. The V gene is TRBV2, the J gene TRBJ2-2; the match to TRBD1 covers 9 bases. Looked up from germline, CDR1 is SNHLY and CDR2 is FYNNEI. V gave up 4 bases and J gave up 0 bases; unmatched junction bases: 0. The CDR3 sequence is 15 residues long. Full variable domain (rest looked up from reference TRBV2 and TRBJ2-2): EPEVTQTPSHQVTQMGQEVILRCVPISNHLYFYWYRQILGQKVEFLVSFYNNEISEKSEIFDDQFSVERPDGSNFTLKIRSTKLEDSAMYFCASSGQGANTGELFFGEGSRLTVL.

This clone was seen only a few times. The V call is TRBV6-5, the J call TRBJ2-1; 9 bases align to TRBD1. This CDR3 region has 13 residues. Germline trimming cut 6 bases from V and 14 bases from J; bases unmatched to any gene: 11. Germline V CDR1 and CDR2: MNHEY, SVGAGI. CDR3 sequence reads: CASSLQGGTGKFF. The CDR3, as DNA: TGTGCCAGCAGCCTCCAGGGCGGGACAGGGAAGTTCTTC.

The chain has TRBV4-3 and TRBJ1-4, with 7 nucleotides matching TRBD1. With V trimmed by 3 bases and J by 4 bases, 8 bases remained unmatched. Per the germline V gene, CDR1 is LGHNA and CDR2 is YSLEER. CDR3 length: 16 residues. The CDR3 DNA is TGCGCCAGCAGCCATCCTAGAGGACAGGTTAATGAAAAACTGTTTTTT. Its protein product is CASSHPRGQVNEKLFF.

The chain couples TRBV14 to TRBJ2-5; D remains ambiguous. The V end was cut by 0 bases, the J end by 4 bases, with 6 bases between. This CDR3 spans 13 amino acids. CDR1 is SGHDN, CDR2 FVKESK, per germline. For the CDR3, the DNA is TGTGCCAGCAGCCAAGAGCTCGGAGAGACCCAGTACTTC. Residues: CASSQELGETQYF.

The rearrangement links TRBV10-3 to TRBJ1-2; D gene unclear. Germline V gene lookup returns CDR1 ENHRY and CDR2 SYGVKD. The V end lost 0 bases, the J end lost 7 bases, and 9 bases lay between the germline ends. The CDR3 has 13 amino acids. CDR3 sequence (DNA): TGTGCCATCAGTGAGTCTGAGGCCTCTGGCTACACCTTC. Residues: CAISESEASGYTF.

V is TRBV9 and J is TRBJ1-2; D is unresolved. V lost 0 bases, J lost 4 bases, and 10 bases lay in between. CDR1 is SGDLS and CDR2 is YYNGEE in the germline V gene. This CDR3 region has 14 residues. The CDR3 spells CASSVEQVSYGYTF. The CDR3 DNA follows: TGTGCCAGCAGCGTAGAGCAAGTTTCCTATGGCTACACCTTC. The full variable domain, in which reference TRBV9 and TRBJ1-2 provide the parts outside the CDR3, is DSGVTQTPKHLITATGQRVTLRCSPRSGDLSVYWYQQSLDQGLQFLIQYYNGEERAKGNILERFSAQQFPDLHSELNLSSLELGDSALYFCASSVEQVSYGYTFGSGTRLTVV.

V is TRBV28 and J is TRBJ2-5, with D unclear. The J call is doubtful: the DNA matches TRBJ2-7 better. This CDR3 is built from 14 residues. CDR1 and CDR2 (germline): MDHEN, SYDVKM. As DNA, the CDR3 is TGTGCCAGCCGGGCAGAAAGAGCCACCTACGAGCAGTACTTC. Translating gives CASRAERATYEQYF.

V gene TRBV6-5 combines with J gene TRBJ1-2; unclear D gene. Germline CDR1 MNHEY, CDR2 SVGAGI. The CDR3 totals 14 residues. V lost 5 bases and J 0 bases, leaving 10 bases between the germline ends. Here the CDR3 reads CASSPDGTNYGYTF. The CDR3 coding sequence is TGTGCCAGCAGTCCCGACGGTACTAACTATGGCTACACCTTC.

V usage is TRBV21-1 and J usage is TRBJ2-1; TRBD1 is the table's D call and was not checked against the DNA. TRBV21-1 is marked as a pseudogene. The CDR3 is made up of 16 amino acids. The CDR3 reads CASSKVRGQGDNEQFF. CDR3 DNA sequence: TGTGCCAGCAGCAAAGTAAGGGGACAGGGGGACAATGAGCAGTTCTTC.

V is TRBV10-3 and J is TRBJ2-7; D not resolved. The CDR3 spans 11 residues. Germline CDR1 is ENHRY and CDR2 is SYGVKD. V dropped 5 bases and J dropped 5 bases, with 7 bases sitting between them. Here the CDR3 reads CAISKTDEQYF. The CDR3, as DNA: TGTGCCATCAGTAAGACGGACGAGCAGTACTTC.

The chain couples TRBV19 to TRBJ2-4; no clear D gene. V lost 0 bases to trimming and J lost 0 bases, with 12 bases between them. Germline V gene sequence: CDR1 LNHDA, CDR2 SQIVND (reference sequence). The CDR3 runs 17 residues. CDR3 DNA: TGTGCCAGTAGTATAGATTTGCCGAATCTAGCCAAAAACATTCAGTACTTC. This gives the protein CASSIDLPNLAKNIQYF.

The chain has TRBV6-1 and TRBJ2-3; D may be TRBD2 (7 bases). The CDR3 covers 16 residues. V lost 2 bases to trimming and J lost 8 bases, with 20 bases between them. The germline V gene encodes CDR1 MNHNS and CDR2 SASEGT. The DNA for the CDR3 is TGTGCCAGCAGTGAACTTCCTAGCGGACTAGGGGGTACGCAGTATTTT. Translation gives CASSELPSGLGGTQYF.

This chain uses TRBV7-9 with TRBJ2-1, with 14 bases lining up with TRBD2. V trimming: 6 bases; J trimming: 2 bases; junction bases outside the gene matches: 12. The V gene's germline CDR1 is SEHNR and CDR2 FQNEAQ (reference sequence). This CDR3 contains 19 residues. CDR3 DNA sequence: TGTGCCAGCAGGCCCGGGACTAGCGGGAGCCAAAGGGCCTACAATGAGCAGTTCTTC. Its protein product is CASRPGTSGSQRAYNEQFF.

The chain joins TRBV25-1 to TRBJ1-6; 8 bases fit TRBD1. The V gene end was trimmed by 2 bases and the J gene end by 7 bases; junction bases not matched to a gene: 1. Germline V lookup: CDR1 MGHDK, CDR2 SYGVNS. The CDR3 runs 14 residues. CDR3 sequence reads: CASSEGTGNSPLHF. CDR3 coding DNA: TGTGCCAGCAGTGAAGGGACAGGAAATTCACCCCTCCACTTT.

The V and J genes are TRBV4-2 and TRBJ2-3; the D call may be TRBD1 or TRBD2 (6 bases each). The CDR3 is made up of 14 amino acids. Trimming removed 0 bases from V and 5 bases from J, with 9 bases in between. Germline CDR1 LGHNA, CDR2 YNFKEQ. The CDR3 region is CASSQDGGRDTQYF. The CDR3 DNA is TGTGCCAGCAGCCAAGATGGGGGGCGAGATACGCAGTATTTT.

This clone has only one observation. The CDR3 sequence: CAWSDGTSGAGLQETQYF. CDR3 DNA sequence: TGTGCCTGGAGTGATGGGACTAGCGGGGCTGGCCTCCAAGAGACCCAGTACTTC. The rearrangement links TRBV30 to TRBJ2-5; 13 nucleotides align to TRBD2. The germline V gene has CDR1 GTSNPN and CDR2 SVGIG (reference sequence). V was pared by 1 base and J by 1 base, with 9 bases of the junction left unmatched. This CDR3 contains 18 residues.

In this sample, this clone turned up once. The chain uses TRBV5-4 and TRBJ2-7; a possible D gene is TRBD1 (6 bases). This CDR3 region has 15 residues. V lost 0 bases and J lost 9, with 19 bases in between. Germline V gene data show CDR1 as SGHNT and CDR2 as YYREEE (reference sequence). The CDR3 region has the DNA TGTGCCAGCAGCTTGGAGGCAGGGGTCCTTACAGTGCAGTACTTC. This translates into CASSLEAGVLTVQYF.

The gene calls are TRBV5-4 and TRBJ2-2; the match to TRBD1 covers 9 bases. The CDR3 length is 15 residues. V shed 4 bases, J shed 5 bases, and the junction held 6 bases outside the gene matches. From germline, CDR1 is SGHNT and CDR2 YYREEE (reference sequence). This CDR3 reads CASSAGQGWTGELFF. The DNA of the CDR3 is TGTGCCAGCAGCGCTGGACAGGGGTGGACCGGGGAGCTGTTTTTT.

The chain joins TRBV9 to TRBJ2-5, with 15 bases fitting TRBD2. V trimming: 6 bases; J trimming: 5 bases; junction bases outside the gene matches: 5. This CDR3 is 15 amino acids long. Germline loops: CDR1 SGDLS, CDR2 YYNGEE. Here the CDR3 reads CASNLGLAGGETQYF. CDR3 bases: TGTGCCAGCAACCTGGGACTAGCGGGAGGTGAGACCCAGTACTTC. The whole variable domain, remainder taken from reference TRBV9 and TRBJ2-5, is DSGVTQTPKHLITATGQRVTLRCSPRSGDLSVYWYQQSLDQGLQFLIQYYNGEERAKGNILERFSAQQFPDLHSELNLSSLELGDSALYFCASNLGLAGGETQYFGPGTRLLVL.

The chain is built from TRBV14 and TRBJ1-6, with a weak D call TRBD1 (6 bases). V lost 5 bases to trimming and J lost 9 bases, with 17 bases between them. Per germline, CDR1 SGHDN and CDR2 FVKESK. CDR3 length: 15 amino acids. The DNA for the CDR3 is TGTGCCAGCAGCGCACGAATAGGGGGTGGTTCACCCCTCCACTTT. This translates into CASSARIGGGSPLHF.

The chain recombines TRBV2 with TRBJ1-2, with TRBD1 as a possible D gene (6 bases). This CDR3 region has 15 residues. Germline-derived CDR1 and CDR2 are SNHLY and FYNNEI. Trimming removed 9 bases from V and 3 bases from J, with 20 bases in between. The CDR3 DNA reads as TGTGCCAGTATATCGGGACAAAACCCGCACTATGGCTACACCTTC. Translated, it gives CASISGQNPHYGYTF.

The gene calls are TRBV7-6 and TRBJ2-2, with D tentatively TRBD2 (6 bases). The V gene's germline CDR1 is SGHVS and CDR2 FNYEAQ. Trimming pared 5 bases from V and 0 bases from J, leaving 13 bases between. The CDR3 extends over 16 amino acids. CDR3 protein: CASSRLLAPNTGELFF. Here the CDR3 DNA reads TGTGCCAGCAGCCGCCTACTAGCCCCGAACACCGGGGAGCTGTTTTTT. Full variable domain (outside the CDR3, taken from reference TRBV7-6 and TRBJ2-2): GAGVSQSPRYKVTKRGQDVALRCDPISGHVSLYWYRQALGQGPEFLTYFNYEAQQDKSGLPNDRFSAERPEGSISTLTIQRTEQRDSAMYRCASSRLLAPNTGELFFGEGSRLTVL.

This chain links TRBV27 with TRBJ2-7; 9 bases fit TRBD1. Trimming cost V 4 bases and J 3 bases; bases outside gene matches: 4. The V gene's germline CDR1 is MNHEY and CDR2 SMNVEV (reference sequence). CDR3 length: 14 amino acids. The DNA for the CDR3 is TGTGCCAGCAGTTACGAGACAGGGGGCTACGAGCAGTACTTC. Protein sequence: CASSYETGGYEQYF.